This TCR beta chain was recorded in a study of T-cell reconstitution after alpha-beta-depleted transplantation in children. Broader study findings: Surviving recipient T cells and intrathymic progenitors accounted for some patients' high TCRbeta diversity at day 60. Several hundred expanded graft clones reportedly gave rise to the alpha-beta T cells present about two months after transplant. After one year, T-cell counts and TCRbeta diversity mostly came from new T cells.

This CDR3 region has 18 residues. V dropped 5 bases and J dropped 3; count of bases not matched to a gene: 16. Germline CDR1 SGHVS, CDR2 FQNEAQ. This clonotype has ten or more counts. Its target is not known. The authors prepared the TCRbeta library with unique molecular identifiers. TCRdb fed the PCR reads into MiXCR, producing one record per CDR3 protein. This sample has approximately 490,000 distinct CDR3 sequences; 10% occur once, and the top ten carry approximately 2%. This receptor was identified in a child aged 2 to 15 with inherited bone marrow failure, due to receive a stem cell transplant. The chain carries TRBV7-8 and TRBJ2-1; 7 bases fit TRBD2. Sequences were derived from PBMCs, sampled before TCRalphabeta/CD19-depleted stem cell transplant. This chain's CDR3 is CASSPEASGGEFYNEQFF. In DNA form, the CDR3 reads TGTGCCAGCAGCCCGGAGGCATCTGGGGGGGAGTTCTACAATGAGCAGTTCTTC.